This entry describes one T cell receptor (beta chain). Its specificity is not known. Using a J-beta primer mix together with a sample-barcoded 5' primer, a second PCR was run for about 7 to 12 cycles. A tag from a template-switch adaptor with 12 random nucleotides marked each cDNA molecule. TCRdb re-derived calls from the 5' RACE reads in MiXCR, one entry per CDR3 protein. Among a few hundred thousand distinct CDR3 sequences listed, roughly a quarter were seen once. The record originates from a study of blood T cells in healthy people across ages. Overall study results and limits: Per-million-T-cell TCR beta diversity fell roughly linearly with age. Not knowing donor CMV status may have confounded expanded clonotype changes.

CDR3 length: 15 residues. Germline loops: CDR1 DFQATT, CDR2 SNEGSKA (reference sequence). V lost 6 bases and J 3 bases, leaving 18 bases between the germline ends. This TCR came from a woman aged 65 to 85 in good health. Sequenced: blood. The rearrangement joins TRBV20-1 to TRBJ2-1; D uncertain. The CDR3 DNA reads as TGCAGTGCCCGAGACCCAACCGATTTCTACAATGAGCAGTTCTTC. It translates to CSARDPTDFYNEQFF.